Below, 6 T cell receptor beta chains from the same sample are listed, as sequenced in a study of neurological immune-mediated disorders. This sample's time point: longitudinal time-point 3. TCRdb used MiXCR to reprocess the 5' RACE reads, holding one entry per CDR3 protein. The top ten clones hold 3.1% of a sample with more than 95,000 distinct CDR3 sequences, approximately 10% of them seen once. The sample comprised PBMCs. The receptors were sampled from a female donor with HTLV-1-associated myelopathy (HAM/TSP).

J is TRBJ1-2 and V is TRBV10-2; D uncertain. Germline values: CDR1 WSHSY, CDR2 SAAADI. This CDR3 has 14 amino acids. The ends were cut back, 0 bases at V and 4 bases at J, with 9 bases in the middle. This chain's CDR3 is CASSESWTAYGYTF. Written as DNA, the CDR3 is TGCGCCAGCAGTGAGTCGTGGACGGCCTATGGCTACACCTTC.

This clonotype was counted ten times or more. V gene TRBV28 combines with J gene TRBJ1-5; 9 positions match TRBD1. This CDR3 has 18 amino acids. Germline V gene sequence: CDR1 MDHEN, CDR2 SYDVKM. The ends lost 6 bases at V and 3 bases at J; junction bases unmatched: 15. CDR3 sequence: CASSIPYERDRDNQPQHF. DNA of the CDR3: TGTGCCAGCAGCATCCCCTACGAGCGGGACAGGGACAATCAGCCCCAGCATTTT. Full variable domain (outside the CDR3, taken from reference TRBV28 and TRBJ1-5): DVKVTQSSRYLVKRTGEKVFLECVQDMDHENMFWYRQDPGLGLRLIYFSYDVKMKEKGDIPEGYSVSREKKERFSLILESASTNQTSMYLCASSIPYERDRDNQPQHFGDGTRLSIL.

V usage is TRBV20-1 and J usage is TRBJ2-3, with TRBD2 matching 8 bases. CDR1 DFQATT and CDR2 SNEGSKA come from the germline V gene (reference sequence). CDR3 length: 12 amino acids. Trimming took 5 bases from V and 3 from J; bases not matched to a gene: 1. The CDR3 loop reads CSAERGTDTQYF. In DNA form, the CDR3 reads TGCAGTGCTGAGCGGGGGACAGATACGCAGTATTTT.

V and J are TRBV20-1 and TRBJ2-1; TRBD2 agrees at 11 bases. This CDR3 is 15 amino acids long. V was pared by 6 bases and J by 6 bases, with 10 bases of the junction left unmatched. Germline V gives CDR1 DFQATT, CDR2 SNEGSKA (reference sequence). DNA for the CDR3: TGCAGTGCCAGATTAGCGGGGGGGCCTGGCAATGAGCAGTTCTTC. Translated: CSARLAGGPGNEQFF.

On this clonotype itself: A read error may be the cause here, since a much bigger clone is one base away. This chain links TRBV20-1 with TRBJ2-7; D remains unclear. Between the trimmed V and J ends, which lost 2 bases and 5 bases, there was a span of 16 bases. Germline V CDR1 and CDR2: DFQATT, SNEGSKA (reference sequence). CDR3 length: 14 residues. The CDR3 DNA reads as TGCAGTGCTAGACGTCCATGGACCTTCAACGAGCAGTACTTC. It specifies CSARRPWTFNEQYF.

In the case of this clonotype: This may be a read error, as it is one base from a much larger clone. V is TRBV3-1 and J is TRBJ1-5, with D uncertain. CDR1 and CDR2 from the germline V gene are LGHDT and YNNKEL (reference sequence). The CDR3 is made up of 13 amino acids. The CDR3 sequence: CASSQGTYQPQNF. The CDR3 coding sequence is TGTGCCAGCAGCCAAGGAACTTATCAGCCCCAGAATTTT. The entire variable domain, with the rest obtained from reference TRBV3-1 and TRBJ1-5, is as follows: DTAVSQTPKYLVTQMGNDKSIKCEQNLGHDTMYWYKQDSKKFLKIMFSYNNKELIINETVPNRFSPKSPDKAHLNLHINSLELGDSAVYFCASSQGTYQPQNFGDGTRLSIL.